A selection of T cell receptor beta chains follows, all from one sample in a study of spatial heterogeneity in lung cancer. TCRdb itself ran the 5' RACE reads through MiXCR, one entry per CDR3 protein. The top ten hold about 7.7% of the sample, which has about 45,000 distinct CDR3 sequences, approximately 24% seen once. Sequenced material: PBMCs, taken at follow-up. These receptors originate from a female donor with early-stage non-small cell lung cancer. CDR3s include the opening cysteine and the closing phenylalanine or tryptophan. Each record gives: J gene, D gene, clone size, V gene, CDR3 DNA, CDR3 protein. A D gene is named only where the DNA matches it firmly. Clone size is stated in some rows and not others, as once, few, many or a class when expanded.

TRBJ1-5 TRBD1 medium-sized TRBV7-8 TGTGCCAGCAGCTTAGGATACAGGGGGCTAAACAATCAGCCCCAGCATTTT CASSLGYRGLNNQPQHF
TRBJ2-1 TRBD2 NA TRBV9 TGTGCCAGCAGCCCCCGGACTAGCGGTTACAATGAGCAGTTCTTC CASSPRTSGYNEQFF
TRBJ1-4 NA many TRBV7-6 TGTGCCAGCAGCTTACGCCCTTACGAGGGCCTGTTTTTT CASSLRPYEGLFF
TRBJ1-1 TRBD1 many TRBV20-1 TGCAGTGCTAGAGATTTGGGGACAGGGGACACTGAAGCTTTCTTT CSARDLGTGDTEAFF
TRBJ2-3 NA few TRBV29-1 TGCAGCGTTGGGGGGAGCACAGATACGCAGTATTTT CSVGGSTDTQYF
TRBJ2-7 NA few TRBV7-6 TGTGCCAGCAGCCTCCGGGAGTGGAGCTCCTACGAGCAGTACTTC CASSLREWSSYEQYF
TRBJ1-2 TRBD1 NA TRBV19 TGTGCCAGTAGTCACGACAGGGACAGAACTAACTATGGCTACACCTTC CASSHDRDRTNYGYTF
TRBJ2-3 NA NA TRBV7-8 TGTGCCAGCAGCTTAGTAGGGGGTGGTACAGATACGCAGTATTTT CASSLVGGGTDTQYF
TRBJ2-6 NA many TRBV7-3 TGTGCCAGCAGCTTAAGTGGTACTGGGGCCAACGTCCTGACTTTC CASSLSGTGANVLTF
TRBJ2-3 NA many TRBV24-1 TGTGCCACCAGTGGGGCGGGCAGTGGCCCGCAGTATTTT CATSGAGSGPQYF